This T cell receptor (beta chain) derives from a study of CD8 T cells in Susac syndrome. An input of roughly 0.5 to 1 ug of RNA was subjected to reverse transcription using random hexamers. Across 54 Vbeta and 13 Jbeta, TCR beta CDR3 was amplified with immunoSEQ multiplex PCR. TCRdb analysed the immunoSEQ multiplex PCR reads with MiXCR anew, one entry per CDR3 protein. The repertoire consists of tens of thousands of distinct CDR3 sequences, with roughly 92% occurring once and the leading ten covering roughly 0.19%. The count of this clonotype is one. The CDR3 runs 19 residues. J was trimmed by 4 bases and V by 2 bases; bases with no gene match: 7. Controls were healthy donors (matched for age and sex). TEMRA cells were FACS-enriched and CD8+ and CD4+ T cells negatively isolated.

The TCR was taken from a human donor in good health. The genes are TRBV12-3 or TRBV12-4 and TRBJ2-2; 16 bases map to TRBD2. The specimen was CD8+ T cells from PBMCs. As DNA, the CDR3 is TGTGCCAGCAGTTTATATGGGACTAGCGGGGGGGCGAGCACCGGGGAGCTGTTTTTT. This gives the protein CASSLYGTSGGASTGELFF.